This T cell receptor beta chain emerged from a study of CD8+ T cells in alopecia areata. At the level of the study: Treated patients received oral tofacitinib, 5 to 10 mg twice daily.

Reverse transcription of extracted RNA yielded cDNA, which provided the sequencing template. Only in-frame clones appear in the TCRdb table, and some are missing; sequencing was by immunoSEQ multiplex PCR. The sample lists roughly 200,000 clones; roughly 61% were seen once. The ends were cut back, 3 bases at V and 1 base at J, with 2 bases in the middle. CDR1 is SGHVS and CDR2 is FQNEAQ in the germline V gene. There are 12 residues in the CDR3. Treatment meaning: oral pan-JAK inhibitor, 5-10 mg twice daily. The investigators collected lesional scalp punch biopsies and peripheral blood from alopecia areata patients. A remark on this clone: The antigen is unknown. Other DNA sequences in this sample translate to the same CDR3.

Study results and caveats: Mice gave a clearer picture of TCR sharing than patients did, possibly for HLA-related reasons.

V usage is TRBV7-8 and J usage is TRBJ2-3; no clear D. Material: CD8+ T cells sorted from blood, obtained at week 24, from a patient treated with tofacitinib. The TCR originated in a human donor with alopecia areata. The DNA for the CDR3 is TGTGCCAGCAGCTTGGGCACAGATACGCAGTATTTT. Translation: CASSLGTDTQYF. Full variable domain (remainder filled in from reference TRBV7-8 and TRBJ2-3): GAGVSQSPRYKVAKRGQDVALRCDPISGHVSLFWYQQALGQGPEFLTYFQNEAQLDKSGLPSDRFFAERPEGSVSTLKIQRTQQEDSAVYLCASSLGTDTQYFGPGTRLTVL.